These T cell receptor beta chains were read from a single sample in a study of Graves' ophthalmopathy and Graves' hyperthyroidism. TCRdb re-derived calls from the multiplex PCR reads in MiXCR, one entry per CDR3 protein. The sample carries hundreds of thousands of distinct CDR3 sequences, under 25% recorded once. The sample was peripheral blood. These receptor sequences come from a woman aged 18-29 years with stable Graves' hyperthyroidism. The CDR3 runs from the conserved cysteine through the conserved F or W. The order of the fields is D gene, V gene, clone size, J gene, CDR3 protein, CDR3 DNA. A D gene is named only where the DNA matches it firmly. Some rows have no size entry. The others give once, few or many, or a class for an expanded clone.

d_call: -; v_call: TRBV27; clone_size: many; j_call: TRBJ2-7; cdr3_aa: CASSLAYPGGQGVSYEQYF; cdr3_nt: TGTGCCAGCAGTTTAGCCTACCCAGGGGGGCAGGGGGTCTCCTACGAGCAGTACTTC
d_call: TRBD1; v_call: TRBV19; clone_size: many; j_call: TRBJ2-2; cdr3_aa: CASRRDRALTLTGELFF; cdr3_nt: TGTGCCAGTAGAAGGGACAGGGCCCTGACACTCACCGGGGAGCTGTTTTTT
d_call: -; v_call: TRBV5-4; clone_size: few; j_call: TRBJ2-7; cdr3_aa: CASSLGGTRSSYEQYF; cdr3_nt: TGTGCCAGCAGCTTGGGGGGGACCCGGAGCTCCTACGAGCAGTACTTC
d_call: TRBD2; v_call: TRBV6-4; clone_size: many; j_call: TRBJ2-2; cdr3_aa: CASRRPTSGRVKNTGELFF; cdr3_nt: TGTGCCAGCAGACGCCCGACTAGCGGGAGGGTGAAGAACACCGGGGAGCTGTTTTTT
d_call: -; v_call: TRBV12-3/TRBV12-4; clone_size: many; j_call: TRBJ1-6; cdr3_aa: CASSMDRSPLHF; cdr3_nt: TGTGCCAGCAGCATGGACAGATCACCCCTCCACTTT
d_call: -; v_call: TRBV30; clone_size: -; j_call: TRBJ2-7; cdr3_aa: CAWSTGGTIDAHEQYF; cdr3_nt: TGTGCCTGGAGTACCGGCGGGACAATAGACGCCCACGAGCAGTACTTC
d_call: TRBD1; v_call: TRBV6-2/TRBV6-3; clone_size: many; j_call: TRBJ1-1; cdr3_aa: CASSYLTGQGTNTEAFF; cdr3_nt: TGTGCCAGCAGTTACTTGACGGGACAGGGGACGAACACTGAAGCTTTCTTT
d_call: TRBD1; v_call: TRBV6-1; clone_size: -; j_call: TRBJ2-4; cdr3_aa: CASRASGQGGLGKNIKYF; cdr3_nt: TGTGCCAGCAGAGCGTCGGGACAGGGAGGGTTGGGCAAAAACATTAAGTACTTC
d_call: -; v_call: TRBV27; clone_size: -; j_call: TRBJ1-1; cdr3_aa: CASSSDPPFRGEAFF; cdr3_nt: TGTGCCAGCAGTTCCGATCCTCCCTTTAGGGGTGAAGCTTTCTTT
d_call: -; v_call: TRBV2; clone_size: many; j_call: TRBJ2-4; cdr3_aa: CASSERVAAAAKNIQYF; cdr3_nt: TGTGCCAGCAGTGAAAGGGTAGCGGCCGCGGCCAAAAACATTCAGTACTTC
d_call: -; v_call: TRBV11-3; clone_size: many; j_call: TRBJ2-5; cdr3_aa: CASSQGGEGQETQYF; cdr3_nt: TGTGCCAGCAGCCAGGGGGGGGAAGGGCAAGAGACCCAGTACTTC
d_call: TRBD2; v_call: TRBV7-9; clone_size: many; j_call: TRBJ2-5; cdr3_aa: CASSLRAGGGETQYF; cdr3_nt: TGTGCCAGCAGCTTAAGGGCGGGAGGAGGAGAGACCCAGTACTTC
d_call: -; v_call: TRBV11-2; clone_size: few; j_call: TRBJ2-5; cdr3_aa: CASSFRLLAGRETQYF; cdr3_nt: TGTGCCAGCAGCTTTAGGTTGTTAGCCGGGCGAGAGACCCAGTACTTC
d_call: TRBD1; v_call: TRBV6-1; clone_size: many; j_call: TRBJ1-2; cdr3_aa: CASRGQGADGYTF; cdr3_nt: TGTGCCAGCCGAGGACAGGGGGCGGATGGCTACACCTTC
d_call: TRBD1; v_call: TRBV12-3/TRBV12-4; clone_size: many; j_call: TRBJ1-2; cdr3_aa: CASSTTGEWSYTF; cdr3_nt: TGTGCCAGCAGTACGACAGGGGAATGGAGCTACACCTTC
d_call: -; v_call: TRBV2; clone_size: many; j_call: TRBJ2-2; cdr3_aa: CASRDRRFGELFF; cdr3_nt: TGTGCCAGCCGGGACCGACGTTTCGGGGAGCTGTTTTTT
d_call: -; v_call: TRBV12-3/TRBV12-4; clone_size: many; j_call: TRBJ1-3; cdr3_aa: CASSLATDLSGNTIYF; cdr3_nt: TGTGCCAGCAGTTTAGCAACGGACCTCTCTGGAAACACCATATATTTT
d_call: -; v_call: TRBV20-1; clone_size: many; j_call: TRBJ2-5; cdr3_aa: CSAVPPIGGQETQYF; cdr3_nt: TGCAGTGCTGTCCCTCCAATAGGGGGCCAAGAGACCCAGTACTTC
d_call: -; v_call: TRBV2; clone_size: many; j_call: TRBJ2-7; cdr3_aa: CASSVELGVEQYF; cdr3_nt: TGTGCCAGCAGTGTTGAGTTAGGGGTCGAGCAGTACTTC
d_call: -; v_call: TRBV30; clone_size: -; j_call: TRBJ1-1; cdr3_aa: CAWFLGLSNAEAFF; cdr3_nt: TGTGCCTGGTTCCTTGGTCTGTCAAATGCTGAAGCTTTCTTT
d_call: TRBD1; v_call: TRBV19; clone_size: many; j_call: TRBJ1-1; cdr3_aa: CASSGRDRGTEAFF; cdr3_nt: TGTGCCAGTAGTGGCCGGGACAGGGGAACTGAAGCTTTCTTT
d_call: TRBD2; v_call: TRBV6-1; clone_size: few; j_call: TRBJ2-4; cdr3_aa: CASTSGSQLAKNIQYF; cdr3_nt: TGTGCCAGCACTAGCGGGAGCCAGCTAGCCAAAAACATTCAGTACTTC
d_call: -; v_call: TRBV29-1; clone_size: many; j_call: TRBJ1-5; cdr3_aa: CSVVFGANSNQPQHF; cdr3_nt: TGCAGCGTTGTTTTTGGGGCGAATAGCAATCAGCCCCAGCATTTT
d_call: TRBD1; v_call: TRBV12-3/TRBV12-4; clone_size: many; j_call: TRBJ2-7; cdr3_aa: CASSRDRVPFYEQYF; cdr3_nt: TGTGCCAGCAGTCGGGACAGGGTTCCTTTCTACGAGCAGTACTTC
d_call: -; v_call: TRBV24-1; clone_size: many; j_call: TRBJ1-1; cdr3_aa: CATSAWGGTEAFF; cdr3_nt: TGTGCCACCAGTGCGTGGGGAGGTACTGAAGCTTTCTTT
d_call: TRBD2; v_call: TRBV6-1; clone_size: many; j_call: TRBJ2-1; cdr3_aa: CASSSGLVEFF; cdr3_nt: TGTGCCAGCAGTTCGGGACTAGTCGAGTTCTTC
d_call: -; v_call: TRBV19; clone_size: many; j_call: TRBJ2-5; cdr3_aa: CASSQSYQETQYF; cdr3_nt: TGTGCCAGTAGCCAGTCCTACCAAGAGACCCAGTACTTC
d_call: TRBD2; v_call: TRBV6-5; clone_size: many; j_call: TRBJ2-7; cdr3_aa: CASSRTSVYEQYF; cdr3_nt: TGTGCCAGCAGTCGGACTAGTGTATACGAGCAGTACTTC
d_call: -; v_call: TRBV4-3; clone_size: -; j_call: TRBJ2-4; cdr3_aa: CASSPDRSLAKNIQYF; cdr3_nt: TGCGCCAGCAGCCCTGACAGGTCGTTAGCCAAAAACATTCAGTACTTC
d_call: TRBD2; v_call: TRBV6-1; clone_size: -; j_call: TRBJ2-5; cdr3_aa: CASGGPSGGVETQYF; cdr3_nt: TGTGCCAGCGGTGGTCCTAGCGGGGGGGTAGAGACCCAGTACTTC
d_call: -; v_call: TRBV20-1; clone_size: many; j_call: TRBJ2-7; cdr3_aa: CSAPAAGLSYEQYF; cdr3_nt: TGCAGTGCTCCGGCGGCAGGCCTCTCCTACGAGCAGTACTTC
d_call: -; v_call: TRBV6-1; clone_size: few; j_call: TRBJ1-1; cdr3_aa: CASLVGGPNTEAFF; cdr3_nt: TGTGCCAGCCTTGTTGGGGGCCCGAACACTGAAGCTTTCTTT
d_call: TRBD2; v_call: TRBV2; clone_size: many; j_call: TRBJ2-5; cdr3_aa: CASKSSGAGETQYF; cdr3_nt: TGTGCCAGCAAGTCTAGCGGAGCGGGGGAGACCCAGTACTTC
d_call: -; v_call: TRBV10-3; clone_size: -; j_call: TRBJ2-2; cdr3_aa: CAISESSGPARGSGELFF; cdr3_nt: TGTGCCATCAGTGAGTCGAGCGGACCCGCCAGGGGATCCGGGGAGCTGTTTTTT
d_call: -; v_call: TRBV7-2; clone_size: -; j_call: TRBJ1-1; cdr3_aa: CASSIWGRRTTEAFF; cdr3_nt: TGTGCCAGTAGTATCTGGGGCAGAAGGACCACTGAAGCTTTCTTT
d_call: -; v_call: TRBV29-1; clone_size: -; j_call: TRBJ2-7; cdr3_aa: CSVEDRFYEQYF; cdr3_nt: TGCAGCGTCGAGGACAGATTCTACGAGCAGTACTTC
d_call: TRBD1; v_call: TRBV20-1; clone_size: few; j_call: TRBJ1-2; cdr3_aa: CSATHWIRDRDYGYTF; cdr3_nt: TGCAGTGCTACCCATTGGATCCGGGACAGGGACTATGGCTACACCTTC
d_call: -; v_call: TRBV20-1; clone_size: many; j_call: TRBJ1-5; cdr3_aa: CSAKLGFINQPQHF; cdr3_nt: TGCAGTGCTAAACTAGGTTTCATTAATCAGCCCCAGCATTTT
d_call: -; v_call: TRBV5-1; clone_size: medium-sized; j_call: TRBJ2-7; cdr3_aa: CASSLRSSYEQYF; cdr3_nt: TGTGCCAGCAGTTTACGTAGCTCCTACGAGCAGTACTTC
d_call: TRBD2; v_call: TRBV7-3; clone_size: many; j_call: TRBJ2-2; cdr3_aa: CASSLRALAVLANTGELFF; cdr3_nt: TGTGCCAGCAGCTTAAGGGCCCTAGCGGTTCTCGCGAACACCGGGGAGCTGTTTTTT
d_call: -; v_call: TRBV6-5; clone_size: many; j_call: TRBJ1-1; cdr3_aa: CASSTMENTEAFF; cdr3_nt: TGTGCCAGCAGTACGATGGAGAACACTGAAGCTTTCTTT
d_call: TRBD1; v_call: TRBV7-6; clone_size: many; j_call: TRBJ2-2; cdr3_aa: CASSLVPGQVAGELFF; cdr3_nt: TGTGCCAGCAGCTTAGTTCCAGGACAGGTGGCCGGGGAGCTGTTTTTT
d_call: -; v_call: TRBV7-8; clone_size: many; j_call: TRBJ1-2; cdr3_aa: CASSFLMWGSYGYTF; cdr3_nt: TGTGCCAGCAGCTTCCTCATGTGGGGTTCCTATGGCTACACCTTC
d_call: -; v_call: TRBV4-1; clone_size: -; j_call: TRBJ2-2; cdr3_aa: CASSQEGHLTGELFF; cdr3_nt: TGCGCCAGCAGCCAAGAGGGTCACTTAACCGGGGAGCTGTTTTTT
d_call: TRBD1; v_call: TRBV7-2; clone_size: many; j_call: TRBJ2-7; cdr3_aa: CASSGTGESSYEQYF; cdr3_nt: TGTGCCAGCAGCGGTACAGGGGAAAGCTCCTACGAGCAGTACTTC
d_call: -; v_call: TRBV2; clone_size: many; j_call: TRBJ2-2; cdr3_aa: CASRERAGTTGELFF; cdr3_nt: TGTGCCAGCAGGGAAAGGGCGGGGACCACCGGGGAGCTGTTTTTT
d_call: TRBD2; v_call: TRBV7-8; clone_size: many; j_call: TRBJ2-7; cdr3_aa: CASSLAGGGTLTYEQYF; cdr3_nt: TGTGCCAGCAGCTTAGCGGGGGGAGGGACCCTCACCTACGAGCAGTACTTC
d_call: -; v_call: TRBV24-1; clone_size: many; j_call: TRBJ2-5; cdr3_aa: CATSDFGQSQETQYF; cdr3_nt: TGTGCCACCAGTGATTTTGGACAGTCCCAAGAGACCCAGTACTTC
d_call: -; v_call: TRBV12-3/TRBV12-4; clone_size: many; j_call: TRBJ1-2; cdr3_aa: CASRLDPNYGYTF; cdr3_nt: TGTGCCAGCAGATTGGACCCTAACTATGGCTACACCTTC
d_call: TRBD1; v_call: TRBV2; clone_size: few; j_call: TRBJ2-5; cdr3_aa: CASSDGTGGARETQYF; cdr3_nt: TGTGCCAGCAGTGATGGGACAGGGGGGGCGCGGGAGACCCAGTACTTC
d_call: TRBD1; v_call: TRBV28; clone_size: -; j_call: TRBJ2-7; cdr3_aa: CASSFRTGASYEQYF; cdr3_nt: TGTGCCAGCAGTTTTCGGACAGGTGCCTCCTACGAGCAGTACTTC
d_call: -; v_call: TRBV27; clone_size: -; j_call: TRBJ1-5; cdr3_aa: CASSLRDRDSNQPQHF; cdr3_nt: TGTGCCAGCAGTTTACGTGACCGGGACAGCAATCAGCCCCAGCATTTT
d_call: TRBD2; v_call: TRBV12-3/TRBV12-4; clone_size: many; j_call: TRBJ2-2; cdr3_aa: CASSAGGAGELFF; cdr3_nt: TGTGCCAGCAGCGCCGGGGGGGCCGGGGAGCTGTTTTTT
d_call: TRBD1; v_call: TRBV6-2/TRBV6-3; clone_size: many; j_call: TRBJ2-7; cdr3_aa: CASRRAGGYEQYF; cdr3_nt: TGTGCCAGCAGGAGGGCAGGGGGCTACGAGCAGTACTTC
d_call: -; v_call: TRBV6-5; clone_size: many; j_call: TRBJ1-5; cdr3_aa: CASRSGHGNQPQHF; cdr3_nt: TGTGCCAGCAGGAGTGGACACGGTAATCAGCCCCAGCATTTT
d_call: -; v_call: TRBV7-2; clone_size: many; j_call: TRBJ2-7; cdr3_aa: CASSLERISYEQYF; cdr3_nt: TGTGCCAGCAGCTTGGAGCGTATCTCCTACGAGCAGTACTTC
d_call: -; v_call: TRBV30; clone_size: few; j_call: TRBJ2-7; cdr3_aa: CAWTSTIQGGEQYF; cdr3_nt: TGTGCCTGGACCAGCACGATACAGGGAGGCGAGCAGTACTTC